The 30 T cell receptor beta chains in this list originate from one sample, sequenced in a study of cytomegalovirus exposure and HLA in healthy donors. Researchers ran the PCR with 60 Vbeta and 13 Jbeta primers. TCRdb's copy holds only in-frame clones and misses some; the assay was immunoSEQ multiplex PCR. The table shows fewer than 110,000 clones, with 77% occurring only once. Sequenced input: PBMCs. All receptors come from a male donor in good health and CMV-seronegative.

The chain couples TRBV7-3 to TRBJ2-2; the D is unclear. The CDR3 totals 14 residues. The germline V gene has CDR1 SGHTA and CDR2 FQGTGA. Trimming cost V 0 bases and J 4 bases, with 6 bases left between them. The CDR3 here is CASSLTPVTGELFF. The CDR3 coding sequence is TGTGCCAGCAGCTTAACCCCTGTCACCGGGGAGCTGTTTTTT.

CDR3 sequence (DNA): TGTGCCAGCAGTTCCCCGGGACAGGTTATTTCCGGGGAGCTGTTTTTT. Translating gives CASSSPGQVISGELFF. The chain recombines TRBV6-5 with TRBJ2-2, with 8 bases aligning to TRBD1. V gave up 4 bases and J gave up 6 bases; unmatched junction bases: 10. This CDR3 is built from 16 residues. From germline, CDR1 is MNHEY and CDR2 SVGAGI.

The V and J genes are TRBV28 and TRBJ2-3; D is uncertain. Germline CDR1 reads MDHEN; CDR2 reads SYDVKM. The length of the CDR3 is 12 residues. V dropped 5 bases and J dropped 5 bases, with 8 bases sitting between them. CDR3 residues: CASSVNRDTQYF. The CDR3 DNA reads TGTGCCAGCAGTGTAAACAGAGATACGCAGTATTTT.

J is TRBJ1-3 and V is TRBV6-1; the D gene is possibly TRBD1 (6 bases). The CDR3 consists of 15 residues. Germline assignment: CDR1 MNHNS and CDR2 SASEGT. V was clipped by 7 bases and J by 3 bases, with 16 bases between them. For the CDR3, the DNA is TGTGCCAGCATCCATGGGGGGGCGGGTGGAAACACCATATATTTT. It translates to CASIHGGAGGNTIYF.

The chain links TRBV7-8 to TRBJ2-1, with 12 positions matching TRBD2. Per the germline V gene, CDR1 is SGHVS and CDR2 is FQNEAQ. This CDR3 is built from 17 residues. Losses at the gene ends were 0 bases for V and 10 bases for J; bases not matched to a gene: 10. CDR3 amino acids: CASSLARDSSGRGEQFF. The CDR3 region has the DNA TGTGCCAGCAGCTTAGCGCGGGATTCTAGCGGGAGGGGGGAGCAGTTCTTC.

CDR3 bases: TGTGCCAGCAGCTTGACACTGAACACTGAAGCTTTCTTT. This gives the protein CASSLTLNTEAFF. V is TRBV5-8 and J is TRBJ1-1, with D unclear. This CDR3 is 13 amino acids long. Trimming cost V 1 base and J 0 bases, with 4 bases left between them. CDR1 and CDR2 from the germline V gene are SGHTS and YDEGEE.

Written as DNA, the CDR3 is TGTGCCACCAGCAGGGGGACAGATAGCAATCAGCCCCAGCATTTT. It encodes CATSRGTDSNQPQHF. The chain links TRBV15 to TRBJ1-5; 7 nucleotides align to TRBD1. Per germline, CDR1 LNHNV and CDR2 YYDKDF (reference sequence). Trimming took 3 bases from V and 0 from J; bases not matched to a gene: 2. The CDR3 totals 15 residues.

This chain joins TRBV7-8 and TRBJ2-1; 9 positions match TRBD2. The CDR3 extends over 18 amino acids. CDR1 is SGHVS, CDR2 FQNEAQ, per germline. J gave up 0 bases and V 5 bases, and 11 bases lay outside the gene matches. The CDR3 reads CASSPGSSGSVSYNEQFF. The CDR3, as DNA: TGTGCCAGCAGCCCCGGTAGTAGCGGGAGTGTCTCCTACAATGAGCAGTTCTTC.

The rearrangement links TRBV4-1 to TRBJ2-1; possibly TRBD1 for D (6 bases). From germline, CDR1 is MGHRA and CDR2 YSYEKL. The CDR3 totals 15 residues. With 0 bases removed from V and 1 base from J, the gap between germline ends came to 7 bases. CDR3 nucleotide sequence: TGCGCCAGCAGCCAAGATGGACAGTCCTACAATGAGCAGTTCTTC. Translation: CASSQDGQSYNEQFF.

V is TRBV15 and J is TRBJ2-1, with 9 bases fitting TRBD2. The CDR3 contains 18 residues. Germline V gene data show CDR1 as LNHNV and CDR2 as YYDKDF (reference sequence). The junction had 8 bases not matched to a gene; V was cut back by 1 base and J by 1 base. CDR3 nucleotide sequence: TGTGCCACCAGCAGAGTTGATAGCGGGAGAATATCCTACAATGAGCAGTTCTTC. The encoded protein is CATSRVDSGRISYNEQFF.

The CDR3 region is CASSDLQVYEQYF. DNA for the CDR3: TGTGCCAGCAGTGATTTACAGGTCTACGAGCAGTACTTC. The chain recombines TRBV2 with TRBJ2-5; TRBD1 might be the D (5 bases). The J call may be faulty, since TRBJ2-7 better matches the DNA end. The CDR3 has 13 residues. Germline-derived CDR1 and CDR2 are SNHLY and FYNNEI.

The rearrangement uses TRBV2 and TRBJ1-5; no firm D call. Germline CDR1 is SNHLY and CDR2 is FYNNEI. V gave up 8 bases and J gave up 0 bases, with 8 bases separating them. This CDR3 region has 13 residues. The CDR3, as DNA: TGTGCCAGCGGCCCTGATAGCAATCAGCCCCAGCATTTT. Translated, it gives CASGPDSNQPQHF. Supplemented by reference TRBV2 and TRBJ1-5, the full variable domain reads EPEVTQTPSHQVTQMGQEVILRCVPISNHLYFYWYRQILGQKVEFLVSFYNNEISEKSEIFDDQFSVERPDGSNFTLKIRSTKLEDSAMYFCASGPDSNQPQHFGDGTRLSIL.

V gene TRBV19 combines with J gene TRBJ1-5, with a tentative D call TRBD1 (5 bases). V lost 4 bases to trimming and J lost 5 bases, with 9 bases between them. Germline V gene lookup returns CDR1 LNHDA and CDR2 SQIVND (reference sequence). CDR3 length: 13 residues. This CDR3 is CASSKTADQPQHF. Written as DNA, the CDR3 is TGTGCCAGTAGTAAGACAGCAGATCAGCCCCAGCATTTT.

The V and J genes are TRBV19 and TRBJ1-5; 7 nucleotides agree with TRBD1. The CDR3 totals 15 residues. Germline V gene data show CDR1 as LNHDA and CDR2 as SQIVND (reference sequence). The ends lost 4 bases at V and 3 bases at J; junction bases unmatched: 6. DNA for the CDR3: TGTGCCAGTAGTACCCGACAGGGTCACAATCAGCCCCAGCATTTT. This sequence encodes CASSTRQGHNQPQHF.

This chain uses TRBV10-1 with TRBJ2-2; D might be TRBD1 (6 bases). The CDR3 is made up of 18 amino acids. The V and J ends lost 5 bases and 0 bases respectively, with 19 bases between them. CDR1 and CDR2 from the germline V gene are WNHNN and SYGVQD (reference sequence). CDR3 sequence reads: CASSSSNVGHPNTGELFF. The CDR3 nucleotides are TGCGCCAGCAGTTCCTCGAACGTGGGACATCCGAACACCGGGGAGCTGTTTTTT.

The chain couples TRBV2 to TRBJ1-4; TRBD1 is a possible D gene (5 bases). There are 15 residues in the CDR3. Trimming left V 7 bases short and J 0 bases short, with 12 bases between. Germline loops: CDR1 SNHLY, CDR2 FYNNEI. This CDR3 is CASIEGEATNEKLFF. The CDR3 bases are TGTGCCAGCATCGAAGGGGAGGCAACTAATGAAAAACTGTTTTTT.

The rearrangement joins TRBV12-5 to TRBJ2-5; 7 nucleotides align to TRBD1. The assigned J gene may be wrong: the sequence end matches TRBJ2-7 better. The CDR3 extends over 15 amino acids. The germline CDR1 and CDR2 sequences are LGHNT and FRNRAP. The DNA of the CDR3 is TGTGCTAGTGGTTTGATGACAGGGTTAGGCTACGAGCAGTACTTC. Its translation is CASGLMTGLGYEQYF.

This chain connects TRBV19 to TRBJ2-1; 7 bases agree with TRBD1. Unmatched junction bases numbered 4, after V lost 0 bases and J lost 2 bases. There are 16 residues in the CDR3. CDR1 LNHDA and CDR2 SQIVND come from the germline V gene (reference sequence). The CDR3 DNA sequence: TGTGCCAGTAGTATAGAAGGGACAGTACCCTACAATGAGCAGTTCTTC. Encoded protein: CASSIEGTVPYNEQFF.

The chain combines TRBV2 with TRBJ1-5; tentatively, D is TRBD1 (6 bases). Trimming took off 0 bases at V and 3 bases at J, with 12 bases between the two ends. The germline V gene encodes CDR1 SNHLY and CDR2 FYNNEI. This CDR3 is built from 16 residues. The CDR3 loop reads CASSEARQEYNQPQHF. The CDR3 nucleotides read TGTGCCAGCAGTGAAGCGCGACAGGAATACAATCAGCCCCAGCATTTT. The variable domain in full, with the rest retrieved from reference TRBV2 and TRBJ1-5, is EPEVTQTPSHQVTQMGQEVILRCVPISNHLYFYWYRQILGQKVEFLVSFYNNEISEKSEIFDDQFSVERPDGSNFTLKIRSTKLEDSAMYFCASSEARQEYNQPQHFGDGTRLSIL.

This clone was picked up one time. V usage is TRBV5-1 and J usage is TRBJ2-2, with a weak D call TRBD1 (5 bases). The V gene's germline CDR1 is SGHRS and CDR2 YFSETQ. The CDR3 runs 14 residues. V dropped 0 bases and J dropped 7 bases, with 10 bases sitting between them. As DNA, the CDR3 is TGCGCCAGCAGCTTGGAGGGGCTAGGCGGGGAGCTGTTTTTT. This gives the protein CASSLEGLGGELFF.

This rearrangement joins TRBV27 to TRBJ2-3; D uncertain. CDR3 length: 10 residues. Germline CDR1 and CDR2: MNHEY and SMNVEV (reference sequence). V was pared by 4 bases and J by 7 bases, with 3 bases between. The CDR3 spells CASSSYTQYF. In nucleotides, the CDR3 is TGTGCCAGCAGTTCCTATACGCAGTATTTT.

The chain recombines TRBV5-8 with TRBJ1-5, with D unclear. The CDR3 extends over 13 amino acids. Germline V gene data show CDR1 as SGHTS and CDR2 as YDEGEE. Trimming shortened V by 1 base and J by 5 bases, and 7 bases separated the two germline ends. The CDR3 DNA sequence: TGTGCCAGCAGCTTGTTATGGCATCAGCCCCAGCATTTT. This sequence encodes CASSLLWHQPQHF. Using reference TRBV5-8 and TRBJ1-5 for the parts outside the CDR3, the full variable domain is EAGVTQSPTHLIKTRGQQATLRCSPISGHTSVYWYQQALGLGLQFLLWYDEGEERNRGNFPPRFSGRQFPNYSSELNVNALELEDSALYLCASSLLWHQPQHFGDGTRLSIL.

In the case of this clone: This sample also contains other DNA sequences that code for the same CDR3. This chain connects TRBV5-4 to TRBJ2-5; 13 bases match TRBD2. V trimming: 0 bases; J trimming: 2 bases; junction bases outside the gene matches: 1. This CDR3 is built from 16 residues. Germline V CDR1 and CDR2: SGHNT, YYREEE (reference sequence). The CDR3 nucleotides are TGTGCCAGCAGCTTGGGACTAGCGGGAGGACAAGAGACCCAGTACTTC. This translates into CASSLGLAGGQETQYF.

The V and J genes are TRBV29-1 and TRBJ2-7; TRBD1 matches at 8 bases. Germline lookup yields CDR1 SQVTM and CDR2 ANQGSEA. The ends lost 7 bases at V and 2 bases at J; junction bases unmatched: 7. The CDR3 is 13 residues long. The CDR3 bases are TGCAGCGCCGGACAGGGCAAAACCTACGAGCAGTACTTC. Its translation is CSAGQGKTYEQYF.

V gene TRBV19 combines with J gene TRBJ2-3, with D hard to call. Germline CDR1 LNHDA, CDR2 SQIVND (reference sequence). The V end lost 1 base, the J end lost 0 bases, and 11 bases lay between the germline ends. This CDR3 is 16 amino acids long. CDR3 sequence reads: CASSIGARPSTDTQYF. CDR3 nucleotide sequence: TGTGCCAGTAGTATAGGGGCGCGACCTAGCACAGATACGCAGTATTTT.

This chain uses TRBV29-1 with TRBJ2-1; 12 nucleotides agree with TRBD2. Germline CDR1 SQVTM, CDR2 ANQGSEA. The ends lost 5 bases at V and 0 bases at J; junction bases unmatched: 14. The CDR3 sequence is 19 residues long. In nucleotides, the CDR3 is TGCAGCGTTCTGAAGTTGCTAGCGGGAGGGAAGAGCTCCTACAATGAGCAGTTCTTC. Protein: CSVLKLLAGGKSSYNEQFF.

This clone was seen only once. This chain joins TRBV5-1 and TRBJ2-1; 8 nucleotides align to TRBD2. The length of the CDR3 is 14 residues. The V and J ends lost 4 bases and 10 bases, in that order; junction bases with no gene match: 10. CDR1 SGHRS and CDR2 YFSETQ come from the germline V gene. The CDR3 region has the DNA TGCGCCAGCAGCCCGGCCGGGACTAGTGAGGAGCAGTTCTTC. Protein product: CASSPAGTSEEQFF.

This clone was found a few times. The chain recombines TRBV7-9 with TRBJ2-7, with a possible D match to TRBD2 (6 bases). V was shortened by 3 bases and J by 3 bases, with 15 bases between the two germline ends. This CDR3 comprises 15 residues. CDR1 and CDR2 (germline): SEHNR, FQNEAQ (reference sequence). The CDR3 sequence is CASSLERGSGYEQYF. CDR3 coding DNA: TGTGCCAGCAGCTTGGAACGTGGTAGCGGCTACGAGCAGTACTTC.

The chain joins TRBV7-9 to TRBJ1-5; D remains unclear. Trimming took off 3 bases at V and 0 bases at J, with 9 bases between the two ends. The V gene's germline CDR1 is SEHNR and CDR2 FQNEAQ (reference sequence). The CDR3 extends over 15 amino acids. The CDR3 here is CASSFTGDSNQPQHF. The CDR3 bases are TGTGCCAGCAGCTTCACCGGGGATAGCAATCAGCCCCAGCATTTT.

In this sample, this clone turned up a few times. This chain links TRBV6-5 with TRBJ2-2, with D perhaps TRBD1 (6 bases). The V gene lost 7 bases and the J gene lost 7 bases, with 16 bases spanning the gap. The CDR3 has 14 amino acids. In germline, CDR1 is MNHEY, CDR2 SVGAGI. The CDR3 DNA reads as TGTGCCAGCATTCAAGACCCCAGGGGCGGGGAGCTGTTTTTT. This encodes CASIQDPRGGELFF.